The 21 T cell receptor beta chains below were found in one sample sequenced in a study of regulatory T cells in long-lasting Graves disease. As for time point: persistent/refractory GD, antithyroid drugs over 5 years with positive TRAb. Following extraction of RNA from PBMCs, that RNA was used to make the TCR library. Construction of TCR beta libraries relied on iRepertoire HTBI primers and on Arm-PCR targeting CDR3 regions. TCRdb redid the calling of the multiplex PCR reads with MiXCR, one entry per CDR3 protein. The sample lists some 340,000 distinct CDR3 sequences; 20% to 25% were seen once. This specimen consisted of peripheral blood mononuclear cells (PBMCs), obtained when the disease was refractory, from a patient treated with antithyroid drugs. The receptors shown here come from a woman in her 40s with Graves disease.

This rearrangement joins TRBV12-3 or TRBV12-4 to TRBJ1-4; TRBD1 is a possible D gene (6 bases). Trimming left V 3 bases short and J 7 bases short, with 15 bases between. CDR3 length equals 15 residues. The CDR3 DNA reads as TGTGCCAGCAGTTTCGGAGACAGGAGAGGTGAAAAACTGTTTTTT. Encoded protein: CASSFGDRRGEKLFF.

Concerning this clonotype itself: This may arise from a read error, as a much more abundant clone is one base away. V is TRBV10-1 and J is TRBJ1-1; tentatively, D is TRBD1 (6 bases). The CDR3 runs to 13 residues. V was cut by 6 bases and J by 3 bases, with 11 bases left in between. Germline V gene sequence: CDR1 WNHNN, CDR2 SYGVQD (reference sequence). CDR3 residues: CASSTDRHTEAFF. The DNA for the CDR3 is TGCGCCAGCAGCACGGACAGACACACTGAAGCTTTCTTT.

Only a few counts were recorded for this clonotype. The chain employs TRBV4-1 and TRBJ2-2; D gene ambiguous. Germline V CDR1 and CDR2: MGHRA, YSYEKL. CDR3 length: 15 residues. V was clipped by 4 bases and J by 1 base, with 10 bases between them. The CDR3 coding sequence is TGCGCCAGCAGCCTTCAGATTGGGAACACCGGGGAGCTGTTTTTT. Encoded protein: CASSLQIGNTGELFF.

This clonotype showed up just a few times. The rearrangement links TRBV7-9 to TRBJ2-7, with TRBD1 as a possible D gene (6 bases). This CDR3 contains 14 residues. V gave up 5 bases and J gave up 3 bases, with 14 bases separating them. The V gene's germline CDR1 is SEHNR and CDR2 FQNEAQ (reference sequence). CDR3 nucleotide sequence: TGTGCCAGCAGCGGGGGCAGGTTCTTCTACGAGCAGTACTTC. Protein sequence: CASSGGRFFYEQYF.

This clonotype was counted ten times or more. The chain uses TRBV20-1 and TRBJ1-5; D remains unclear. The CDR3 contains 15 residues. Per germline, CDR1 DFQATT and CDR2 SNEGSKA (reference sequence). Trimming took 2 bases from V and 5 from J, leaving 16 bases between them. CDR3 DNA sequence: TGCAGTGCTAGACTACTCGCCCTGTCGGATCAGCCCCAGCATTTT. Amino acid sequence: CSARLLALSDQPQHF.

This clonotype was counted many times. The chain carries TRBV3-1 and TRBJ2-7, with a tentative D call TRBD1 (6 bases). There are 14 residues in the CDR3. Trimming stripped 4 bases from V and 1 base from J, with 11 bases between. Germline CDR1 and CDR2: LGHDT and YNNKEL (reference sequence). The CDR3 loop is CASSPPTGSYEQYF. CDR3 coding DNA: TGTGCCAGCAGCCCTCCGACAGGTTCCTACGAGCAGTACTTC.

This clonotype was seen repeatedly, ten times or more. This chain joins TRBV6-1 and TRBJ2-5, with 8 bases that match TRBD1. With V trimmed by 9 bases and J by 2 bases, 11 bases remained unmatched. Germline V CDR1 and CDR2: MNHNS, SASEGT. This CDR3 contains 15 residues. The CDR3 DNA reads TGTGCCAGTTGGGGGATAACAGGGGGACAAGAGACCCAGTACTTC. Protein: CASWGITGGQETQYF.

Remarks on this clonotype: One end of the junction is discordant with germline, which a read error may explain. V usage is TRBV7-3 and J usage is TRBJ2-7; weak D call: TRBD2 (6 bases). This CDR3 contains 14 residues. Germline V gene sequence: CDR1 SGHTA, CDR2 FQGTGA. CDR3 loop: CASRGPGSSYGQYF. In DNA form, the CDR3 reads TGTGCCAGCAGGGGGCCCGGGAGCTCCTACGGGCAGTACTTC.

This clonotype was found a few times. A read error is possible here, since a much larger clone lies one base away. V usage is TRBV6-2 or TRBV6-3 and J usage is TRBJ1-1; possibly TRBD1 for D (5 bases). The CDR3 is 14 amino acids. Trimming took 5 bases from V and 0 from J, leaving 10 bases between them. Germline CDR1 is MNHEY and CDR2 is SVGEGT. This chain's CDR3 is CASSRAGLNTEAFF. CDR3 DNA: TGTGCCAGCAGTCGGGCAGGGCTGAACACTGAAGCTTTCTTT.

This CDR3 reads CASSIDGETQYF. The CDR3 nucleotides read TGTGCCAGTAGTATTGATGGAGAGACCCAGTACTTC. The rearrangement uses TRBV19 and TRBJ2-5; D gene ambiguous. CDR1 and CDR2 (germline): LNHDA, SQIVND (reference sequence). This CDR3 is 12 amino acids long. V lost 3 bases, J lost 4 bases, and 6 bases lay in between.

This clonotype has just a few counts. The rearrangement uses TRBV7-9 and TRBJ1-2; D uncertain. This CDR3 spans 14 amino acids. The germline V and J ends were trimmed by 7 bases and 7 bases, with 19 bases remaining between them. Germline V gene sequence: CDR1 SEHNR, CDR2 FQNEAQ (reference sequence). For the CDR3, the DNA is TGTGCCAGCACCCCAGGAGTTGGTCTCCCTGGCTACACCTTC. Encoded protein: CASTPGVGLPGYTF. Full variable domain (outside the CDR3, taken from reference TRBV7-9 and TRBJ1-2): DTGVSQNPRHKITKRGQNVTFRCDPISEHNRLYWYRQTLGQGPEFLTYFQNEAQLEKSRLLSDRFSAERPKGSFSTLEIQRTEQGDSAMYLCASTPGVGLPGYTFGSGTRLTVV.

The rearrangement joins TRBV24-1 to TRBJ2-2; 7 bases fit TRBD1. Trimming removed 7 bases from V and 5 bases from J; junction bases left unmatched: 3. The CDR3 is 13 amino acids. Germline-derived CDR1 and CDR2 are KGHDR and SFDVKD. In nucleotides, the CDR3 is TGTGCCACCAGGACAGGGTGGACCGGGGAGCTGTTTTTT. Encoded protein: CATRTGWTGELFF.

There are many counts of this clonotype. This chain uses TRBV12-3 or TRBV12-4 with TRBJ2-2, with a weak D call TRBD1 (6 bases). CDR3 length equals 13 residues. Between the trimmed V and J ends, which lost 8 bases and 1 base, there was a span of 8 bases. Here the CDR3 reads CASEDRNTGELFF. CDR3 nucleotide sequence: TGTGCCAGCGAGGACAGGAACACCGGGGAGCTGTTTTTT.

This clonotype was seen only a few times. This rearrangement joins TRBV20-1 to TRBJ2-7; D not certain. Germline values: CDR1 DFQATT, CDR2 SNEGSKA (reference sequence). The ends were cut back, 5 bases at V and 0 bases at J, with 20 bases in the middle. The CDR3 consists of 16 residues. Here the CDR3 DNA reads TGCAGTGCTTTCCCGGTCGGAAACTCCCCCTCCTACGAGCAGTACTTC. Amino acid sequence: CSAFPVGNSPSYEQYF.

The table lists this clonotype with a few counts. The chain is built from TRBV2 and TRBJ2-1; 12 bases match TRBD2. Trimming removed 7 bases from V and 0 bases from J; junction bases left unmatched: 4. There are 16 residues in the CDR3. Germline assignment: CDR1 SNHLY and CDR2 FYNNEI. The CDR3 region has the DNA TGTGCCAGCAAAACTAGCGGGAGGAGCTCCTACAATGAGCAGTTCTTC. This translates into CASKTSGRSSYNEQFF.

The table lists this clonotype with many counts. The chain carries TRBV29-1 and TRBJ1-1, with no clear D. The germline gives CDR1 SQVTM, CDR2 ANQGSEA. There are 15 residues in the CDR3. V was shortened by 4 bases and J by 1 base, with 16 bases between the two germline ends. The CDR3 loop is CSVVLSQPSNTEAFF. In nucleotides, the CDR3 is TGCAGCGTTGTCCTGTCCCAACCCTCGAACACTGAAGCTTTCTTT.

In its sample, this clonotype was seen many times. The rearrangement links TRBV28 to TRBJ1-5, with D uncertain. V was pared by 2 bases and J by 5 bases, with 7 bases between. Per the germline V gene, CDR1 is MDHEN and CDR2 is SYDVKM. The CDR3 is 13 amino acids. The CDR3 DNA reads TGTGCCAGCAGTTTACTCCCTTATCAGCCCCAGCATTTT. It specifies CASSLLPYQPQHF. Full variable domain (missing parts from reference TRBV28 and TRBJ1-5): DVKVTQSSRYLVKRTGEKVFLECVQDMDHENMFWYRQDPGLGLRLIYFSYDVKMKEKGDIPEGYSVSREKKERFSLILESASTNQTSMYLCASSLLPYQPQHFGDGTRLSIL.

The table lists this clonotype with many counts. The chain has TRBV11-1 and TRBJ1-2, with D unclear. Between the trimmed V and J ends, which lost 1 base and 2 bases, there was a span of 5 bases. Germline V lookup: CDR1 SGHAT, CDR2 FQDESV (reference sequence). The CDR3 runs to 13 residues. The CDR3 protein is CASSLGLNYGYTF. DNA for the CDR3: TGTGCCAGCAGCTTAGGACTGAACTATGGCTACACCTTC. Using reference TRBV11-1 and TRBJ1-2 for the parts outside the CDR3, the full variable domain is EAEVAQSPRYKITEKSQAVAFWCDPISGHATLYWYRQILGQGPELLVQFQDESVVDDSQLPKDRFSAERLKGVDSTLKIQPAELGDSAMYLCASSLGLNYGYTFGSGTRLTVV.

The chain combines TRBV29-1 with TRBJ2-1; TRBD2 matches at 7 bases. The CDR3 runs 16 residues. With 8 bases clipped from V and 0 bases from J, the junction kept 13 bases outside the gene matches. Per the germline V gene, CDR1 is SQVTM and CDR2 is ANQGSEA. The CDR3 bases are TGCAGCTCATGGGGAGGGGATCGCAGCTCCTACAATGAGCAGTTCTTC. Translating gives CSSWGGDRSSYNEQFF.

The table lists this clonotype with many counts. This chain links TRBV11-2 with TRBJ2-7; D uncertain. The CDR3 consists of 13 residues. The germline V gene has CDR1 SGHAT and CDR2 FQNNGV. Trimming stripped 2 bases from V and 6 bases from J, with 11 bases between. CDR3 sequence reads: CASSLSFFGEQYF. For the CDR3, the DNA is TGTGCCAGCAGCTTAAGTTTTTTTGGCGAGCAGTACTTC.

This clonotype was seen at least ten times. Relative to the germline gene, one junction end is altered; a read error may explain this. The gene calls are TRBV6-5 and TRBJ1-2; D is unclear. Germline V CDR1 and CDR2: MNHEY, SVGAGI. The CDR3 covers 11 residues. The CDR3 spells CASSYPSPGIF. As DNA, the CDR3 is TGTGCCAGCAGTTACCCTTCCCCCGGGATCTTC.